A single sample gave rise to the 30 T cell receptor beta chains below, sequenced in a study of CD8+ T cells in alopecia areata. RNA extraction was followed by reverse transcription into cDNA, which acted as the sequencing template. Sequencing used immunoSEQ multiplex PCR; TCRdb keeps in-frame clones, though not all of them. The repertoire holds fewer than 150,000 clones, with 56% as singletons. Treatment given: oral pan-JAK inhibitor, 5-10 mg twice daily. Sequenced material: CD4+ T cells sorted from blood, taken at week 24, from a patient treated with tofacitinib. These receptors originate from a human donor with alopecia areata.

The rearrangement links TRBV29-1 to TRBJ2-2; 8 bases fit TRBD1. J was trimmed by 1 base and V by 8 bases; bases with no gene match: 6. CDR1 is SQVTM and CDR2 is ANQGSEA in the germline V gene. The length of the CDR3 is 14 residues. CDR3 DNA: TGCAGCACCCTCACAGGGGGGAACACCGGGGAGCTGTTTTTT. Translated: CSTLTGGNTGELFF.

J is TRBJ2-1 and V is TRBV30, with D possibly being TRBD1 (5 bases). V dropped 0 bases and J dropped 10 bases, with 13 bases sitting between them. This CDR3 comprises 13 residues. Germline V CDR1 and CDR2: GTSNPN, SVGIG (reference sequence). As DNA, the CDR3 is TGTGCCTGGAGTGTACGACAGAAAACCGAGCAGTTCTTC. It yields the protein CAWSVRQKTEQFF.

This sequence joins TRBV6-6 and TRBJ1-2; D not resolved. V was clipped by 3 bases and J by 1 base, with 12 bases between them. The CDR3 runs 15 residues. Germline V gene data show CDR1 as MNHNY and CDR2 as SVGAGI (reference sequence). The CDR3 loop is CASSYGGGRNYGYTF. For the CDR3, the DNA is TGTGCCAGCAGTTATGGCGGCGGCCGTAACTATGGCTACACCTTC.

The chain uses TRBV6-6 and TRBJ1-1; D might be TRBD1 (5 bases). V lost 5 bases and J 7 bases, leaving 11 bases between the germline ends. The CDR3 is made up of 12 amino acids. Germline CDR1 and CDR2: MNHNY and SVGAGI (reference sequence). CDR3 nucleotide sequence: TGTGCCAGCAGTCCTTTTAGGGGTGAAGCTTTCTTT. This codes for CASSPFRGEAFF.

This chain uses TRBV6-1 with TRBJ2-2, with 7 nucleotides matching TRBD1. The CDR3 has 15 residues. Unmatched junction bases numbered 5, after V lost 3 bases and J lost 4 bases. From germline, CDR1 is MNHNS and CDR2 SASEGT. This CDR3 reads CASSDRGGITGELFF. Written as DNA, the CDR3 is TGTGCCAGCAGTGATCGAGGGGGCATCACCGGGGAGCTGTTTTTT.

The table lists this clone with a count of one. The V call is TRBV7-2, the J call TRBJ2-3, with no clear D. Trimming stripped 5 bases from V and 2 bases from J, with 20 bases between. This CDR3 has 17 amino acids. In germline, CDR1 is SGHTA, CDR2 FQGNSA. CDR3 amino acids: CASSVIPGQAYTDTQYF. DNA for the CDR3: TGTGCCAGCAGCGTCATCCCAGGCCAAGCCTACACAGATACGCAGTATTTT.

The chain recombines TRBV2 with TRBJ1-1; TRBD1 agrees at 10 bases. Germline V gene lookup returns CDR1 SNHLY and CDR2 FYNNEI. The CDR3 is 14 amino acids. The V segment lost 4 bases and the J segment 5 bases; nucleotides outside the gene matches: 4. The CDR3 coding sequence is TGTGCCAGCAGTGGGGACAGGGGTGGAACTGAAGCTTTCTTT. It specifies CASSGDRGGTEAFF.

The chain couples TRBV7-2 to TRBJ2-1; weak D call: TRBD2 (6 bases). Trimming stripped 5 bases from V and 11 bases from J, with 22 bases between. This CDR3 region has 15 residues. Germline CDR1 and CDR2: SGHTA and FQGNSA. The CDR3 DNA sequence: TGTGCCAGCAGCCCATCTGTCGGAGGGGCCAGACAGCAGTTCTTC. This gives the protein CASSPSVGGARQQFF.

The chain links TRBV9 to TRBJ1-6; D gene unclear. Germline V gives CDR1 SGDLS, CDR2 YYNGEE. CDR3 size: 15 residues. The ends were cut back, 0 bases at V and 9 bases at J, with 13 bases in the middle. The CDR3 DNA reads TGTGCCAGCAGCGTAGATGGAGCCTCGGGTTCACCCCTCCACTTT. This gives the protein CASSVDGASGSPLHF.

CDR3 protein: CASAFGANTEAFF. DNA of the CDR3: TGCGCCAGCGCGTTCGGGGCGAACACTGAAGCTTTCTTT. The V and J genes are TRBV5-1 and TRBJ1-1, with a weak D call TRBD1 (5 bases). There are 13 residues in the CDR3. The V gene's germline CDR1 is SGHRS and CDR2 YFSETQ. Trimming took off 7 bases at V and 1 base at J, with 11 bases between the two ends.

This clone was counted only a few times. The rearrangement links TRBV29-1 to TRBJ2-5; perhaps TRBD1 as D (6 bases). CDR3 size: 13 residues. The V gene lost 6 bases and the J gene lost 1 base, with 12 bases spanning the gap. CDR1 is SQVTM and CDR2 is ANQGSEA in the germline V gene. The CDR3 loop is CSVKTGLQETQYF. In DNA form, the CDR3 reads TGCAGCGTGAAGACAGGCCTCCAAGAGACCCAGTACTTC.

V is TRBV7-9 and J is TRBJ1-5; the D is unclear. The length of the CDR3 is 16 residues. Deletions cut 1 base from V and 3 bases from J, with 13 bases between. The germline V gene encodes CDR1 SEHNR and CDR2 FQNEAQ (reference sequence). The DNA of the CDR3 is TGTGCCAGCAGCTTAGTTTCAGGTTCCTCCAATCAGCCCCAGCATTTT. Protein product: CASSLVSGSSNQPQHF.

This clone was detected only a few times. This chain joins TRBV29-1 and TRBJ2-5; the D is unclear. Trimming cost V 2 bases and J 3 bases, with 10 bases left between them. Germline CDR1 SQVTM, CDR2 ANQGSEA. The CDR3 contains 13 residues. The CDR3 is CSVERYREETQYF. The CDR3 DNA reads TGCAGCGTTGAACGGTATAGGGAAGAGACCCAGTACTTC. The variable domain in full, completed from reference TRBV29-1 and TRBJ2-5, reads SAVISQKPSRDICQRGTSLTIQCQVDSQVTMMFWYRQQPGQSLTLIATANQGSEATYESGFVIDKFPISRPNLTFSTLTVSNMSPEDSSIYLCSVERYREETQYFGPGTRLLVL.

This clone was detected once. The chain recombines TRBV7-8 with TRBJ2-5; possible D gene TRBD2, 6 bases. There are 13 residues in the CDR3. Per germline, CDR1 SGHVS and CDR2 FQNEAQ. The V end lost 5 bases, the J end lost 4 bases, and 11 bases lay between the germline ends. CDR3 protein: CASSLRELETQYF. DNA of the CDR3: TGTGCCAGCAGCCTACGGGAGTTAGAGACCCAGTACTTC.

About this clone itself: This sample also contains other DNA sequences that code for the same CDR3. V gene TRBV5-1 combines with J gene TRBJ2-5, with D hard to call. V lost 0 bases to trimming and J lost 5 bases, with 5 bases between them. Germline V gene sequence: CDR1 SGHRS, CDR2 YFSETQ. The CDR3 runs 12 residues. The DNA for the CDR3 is TGCGCCAGCAGCTTGGCGGGTGAGACCCAGTACTTC. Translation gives CASSLAGETQYF.

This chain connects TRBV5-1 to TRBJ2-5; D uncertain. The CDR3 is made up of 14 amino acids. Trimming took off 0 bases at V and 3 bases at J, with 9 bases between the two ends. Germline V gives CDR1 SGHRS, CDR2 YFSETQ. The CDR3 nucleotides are TGCGCCAGCAGCTTGGGAACTCAAGAAGAGACCCAGTACTTC. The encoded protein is CASSLGTQEETQYF.

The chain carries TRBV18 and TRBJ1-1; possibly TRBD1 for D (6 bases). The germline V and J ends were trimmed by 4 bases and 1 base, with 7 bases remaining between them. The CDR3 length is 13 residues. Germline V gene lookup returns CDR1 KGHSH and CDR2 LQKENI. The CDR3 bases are TGTGCCAGCTCACAGGGGGGGAACACTGAAGCTTTCTTT. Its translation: CASSQGGNTEAFF.

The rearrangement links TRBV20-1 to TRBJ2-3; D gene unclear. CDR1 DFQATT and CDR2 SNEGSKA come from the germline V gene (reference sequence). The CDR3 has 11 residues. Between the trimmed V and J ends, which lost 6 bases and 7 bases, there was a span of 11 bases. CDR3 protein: CSAPGSNTQYF. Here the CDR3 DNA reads TGCAGTGCCCCCGGTAGTAATACGCAGTATTTT.

As DNA, the CDR3 is TGTGCCAGCAGCGGAGCAGGGGGCGAGCAGTACTTC. Amino acid sequence: CASSGAGGEQYF. The chain recombines TRBV7-2 with TRBJ2-7; 7 bases line up with TRBD1. Germline trimming cut 5 bases from V and 6 bases from J; bases unmatched to any gene: 4. This CDR3 spans 12 amino acids. Germline values: CDR1 SGHTA, CDR2 FQGNSA.

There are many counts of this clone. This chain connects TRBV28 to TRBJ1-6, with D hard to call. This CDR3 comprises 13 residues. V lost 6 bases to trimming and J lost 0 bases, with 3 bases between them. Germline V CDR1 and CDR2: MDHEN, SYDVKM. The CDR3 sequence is CASRLSYNSPLHF. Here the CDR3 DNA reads TGTGCCAGCAGGCTCTCCTATAATTCACCCCTCCACTTT.

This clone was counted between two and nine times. CDR3 sequence: CASSQRTGAYEQYF. CDR3 coding DNA: TGTGCCAGTAGCCAGAGGACAGGGGCCTACGAGCAGTACTTC. This sequence joins TRBV19 and TRBJ2-7, with 9 bases fitting TRBD1. The CDR3 extends over 14 amino acids. The V gene end was trimmed by 6 bases and the J gene end by 2 bases; junction bases not matched to a gene: 5. CDR1 is LNHDA, CDR2 SQIVND, per germline (reference sequence).

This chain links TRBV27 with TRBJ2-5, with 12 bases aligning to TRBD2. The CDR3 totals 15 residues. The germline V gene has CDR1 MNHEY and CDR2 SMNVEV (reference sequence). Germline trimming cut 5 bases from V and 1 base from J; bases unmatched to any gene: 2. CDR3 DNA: TGTGCCAGCAGTAGACTAGCGGGGGTCCAAGAGACCCAGTACTTC. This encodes CASSRLAGVQETQYF.

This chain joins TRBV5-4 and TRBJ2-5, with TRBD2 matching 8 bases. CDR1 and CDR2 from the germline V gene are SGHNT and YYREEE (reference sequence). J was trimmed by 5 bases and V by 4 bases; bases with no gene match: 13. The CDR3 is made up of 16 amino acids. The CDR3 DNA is TGTGCCAGCAGCCTTACGCGGGGGGAAGGTCTGGAGACCCAGTACTTC. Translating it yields CASSLTRGEGLETQYF. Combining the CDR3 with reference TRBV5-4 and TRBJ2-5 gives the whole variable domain ETGVTQSPTHLIKTRGQQVTLRCSSQSGHNTVSWYQQALGQGPQFIFQYYREEENGRGNFPPRFSGLQFPNYSSELNVNALELDDSALYLCASSLTRGEGLETQYFGPGTRLLVL.

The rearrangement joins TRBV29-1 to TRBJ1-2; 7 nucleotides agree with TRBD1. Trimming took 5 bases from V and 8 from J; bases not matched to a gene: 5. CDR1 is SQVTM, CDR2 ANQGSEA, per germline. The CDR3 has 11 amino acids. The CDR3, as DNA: TGCAGCGTTCCGACAGGGTCCGGCTACACCTTC. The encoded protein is CSVPTGSGYTF.

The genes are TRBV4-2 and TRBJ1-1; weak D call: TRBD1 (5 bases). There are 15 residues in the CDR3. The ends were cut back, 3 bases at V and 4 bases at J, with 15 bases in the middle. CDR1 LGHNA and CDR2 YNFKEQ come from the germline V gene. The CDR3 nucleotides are TGTGCCAGCAGCCAGTTGGGGGGGTTGACCACTGAAGCTTTCTTT. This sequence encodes CASSQLGGLTTEAFF.

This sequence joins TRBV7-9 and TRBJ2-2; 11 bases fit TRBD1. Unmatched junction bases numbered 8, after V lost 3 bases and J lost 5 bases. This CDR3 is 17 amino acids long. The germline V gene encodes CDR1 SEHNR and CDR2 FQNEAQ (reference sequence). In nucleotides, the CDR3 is TGTGCCAGCAGCTTCACACCCGGGACAGGGGGTACCGGGGAGCTGTTTTTT. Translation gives CASSFTPGTGGTGELFF.

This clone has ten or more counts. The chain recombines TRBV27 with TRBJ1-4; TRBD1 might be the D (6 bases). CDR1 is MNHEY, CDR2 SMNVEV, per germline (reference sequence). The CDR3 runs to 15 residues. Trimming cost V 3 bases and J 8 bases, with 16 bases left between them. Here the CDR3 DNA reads TGTGCCAGCAGTTTTCAGCTGGGGGCATCCGAAAAACTGTTTTTT. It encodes CASSFQLGASEKLFF.

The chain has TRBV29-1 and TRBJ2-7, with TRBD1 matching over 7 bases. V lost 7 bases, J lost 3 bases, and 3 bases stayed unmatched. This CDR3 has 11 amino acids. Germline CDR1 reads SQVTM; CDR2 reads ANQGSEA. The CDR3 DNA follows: TGCAGCGCGACAGGGAACTACGAGCAGTACTTC. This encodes CSATGNYEQYF.

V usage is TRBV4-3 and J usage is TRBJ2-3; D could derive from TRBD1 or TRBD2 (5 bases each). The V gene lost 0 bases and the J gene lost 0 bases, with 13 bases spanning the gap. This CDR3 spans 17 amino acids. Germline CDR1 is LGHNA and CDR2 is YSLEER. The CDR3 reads CASSQDSGATSTDTQYF. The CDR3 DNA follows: TGCGCCAGCAGCCAAGATTCCGGGGCCACTAGCACAGATACGCAGTATTTT.

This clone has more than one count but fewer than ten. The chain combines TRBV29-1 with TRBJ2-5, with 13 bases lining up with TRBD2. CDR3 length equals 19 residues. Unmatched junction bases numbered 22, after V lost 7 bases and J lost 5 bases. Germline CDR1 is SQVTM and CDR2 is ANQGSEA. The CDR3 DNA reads TGCAGCGGCCAGTCAGGCCCCCTAACTAGCGGGGGGGCCGTTGAGACCCAGTACTTC. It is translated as CSGQSGPLTSGGAVETQYF.